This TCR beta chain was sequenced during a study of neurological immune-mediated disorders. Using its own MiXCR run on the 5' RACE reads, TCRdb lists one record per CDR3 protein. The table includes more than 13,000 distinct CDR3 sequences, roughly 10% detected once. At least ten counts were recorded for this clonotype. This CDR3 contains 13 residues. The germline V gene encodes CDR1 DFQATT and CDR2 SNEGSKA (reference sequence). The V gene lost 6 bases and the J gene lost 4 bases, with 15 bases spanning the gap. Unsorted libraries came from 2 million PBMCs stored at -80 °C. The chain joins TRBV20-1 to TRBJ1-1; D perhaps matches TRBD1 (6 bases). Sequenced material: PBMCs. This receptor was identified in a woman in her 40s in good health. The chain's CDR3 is CSAVPGGPTEAFF. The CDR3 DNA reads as TGCAGTGCCGTCCCGGGGGGGCCCACTGAAGCTTTCTTT.